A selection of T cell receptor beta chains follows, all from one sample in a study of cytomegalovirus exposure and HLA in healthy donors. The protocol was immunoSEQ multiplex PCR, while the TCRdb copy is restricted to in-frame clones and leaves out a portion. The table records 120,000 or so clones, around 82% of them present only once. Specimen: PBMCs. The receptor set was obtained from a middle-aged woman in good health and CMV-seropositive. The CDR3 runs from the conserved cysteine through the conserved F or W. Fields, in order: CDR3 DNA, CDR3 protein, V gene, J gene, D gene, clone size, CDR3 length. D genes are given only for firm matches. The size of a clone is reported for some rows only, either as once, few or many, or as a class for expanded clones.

CDR3 DNA: TGTGCCAGCAGCTTGTCCGGGACAGGAGCCTATGGCTACACCTTC
CDR3 protein: CASSLSGTGAYGYTF
V gene: TRBV5-8
J gene: TRBJ1-2
D gene: TRBD1
clone size: .
CDR3 length: 15

CDR3 DNA: TGCGCCAGCAGTACCGGGGGGGGGCAGGAGCAGTTCTTC
CDR3 protein: CASSTGGGQEQFF
V gene: TRBV10-1
J gene: TRBJ2-1
D gene: TRBD2
clone size: few
CDR3 length: 13

CDR3 DNA: TGTGCCAGCAGCCCTAGCGACAGTGAAGCTTTCTTT
CDR3 protein: CASSPSDSEAFF
V gene: TRBV7-9
J gene: TRBJ1-1
D gene: .
clone size: once
CDR3 length: 12

CDR3 DNA: TGTGCCAGCAGTGACTCGAGCTACTCGAACACTGAAGCTTTCTTT
CDR3 protein: CASSDSSYSNTEAFF
V gene: TRBV6-4
J gene: TRBJ1-1
D gene: .
clone size: .
CDR3 length: 15

CDR3 DNA: TGCGCCAGCAGCTCACCGGGTGCCGGGGAGCTGTTTTTT
CDR3 protein: CASSSPGAGELFF
V gene: TRBV5-1
J gene: TRBJ2-2
D gene: .
clone size: .
CDR3 length: 13

CDR3 DNA: TGCGCCAGCAGCCTACAGGGTACTCGGGATGAAAAACTGTTTTTT
CDR3 protein: CASSLQGTRDEKLFF
V gene: TRBV5-1
J gene: TRBJ1-4
D gene: .
clone size: .
CDR3 length: 15

CDR3 DNA: TGTGCCAGCATCAGGACAGGGGAAGCTTTCTTT
CDR3 protein: CASIRTGEAFF
V gene: TRBV11-2
J gene: TRBJ1-1
D gene: TRBD1
clone size: .
CDR3 length: 11

CDR3 DNA: TGTGCCAGCAGCTTGTTACTAGAGTACGAGCAGTACTTC
CDR3 protein: CASSLLLEYEQYF
V gene: TRBV5-6
J gene: TRBJ2-7
D gene: .
clone size: .
CDR3 length: 13

CDR3 DNA: TGTGCCAGTAGTGGGGGGACAGGGGGTCGGGAGCAGTTCTTC
CDR3 protein: CASSGGTGGREQFF
V gene: TRBV19
J gene: TRBJ2-1
D gene: TRBD1
clone size: .
CDR3 length: 14

CDR3 DNA: TGTGCCAGCAGCTTAGATAGAATTCCGGGACAGGGGATCGATTTT
CDR3 protein: CASSLDRIPGQGIDF
V gene: TRBV11-2
J gene: TRBJ2-3
D gene: TRBD1
clone size: .
CDR3 length: 15

CDR3 DNA: TGTGCCTGGGGCTCCGGGACTAGCGGGAACACCGGGGAGCTGTTTTTT
CDR3 protein: CAWGSGTSGNTGELFF
V gene: TRBV30
J gene: TRBJ2-2
D gene: TRBD2
clone size: .
CDR3 length: 16

CDR3 DNA: TGTGCCATCAGTGTGGGGACAGGAGCCTACGAGCAGTACTTC
CDR3 protein: CAISVGTGAYEQYF
V gene: TRBV10-3
J gene: TRBJ2-7
D gene: TRBD1
clone size: .
CDR3 length: 14

CDR3 DNA: TGTGCCAGCACAGCCGGGACACCTTTAGAAAAACTGTTTTTT
CDR3 protein: CASTAGTPLEKLFF
V gene: TRBV6-4
J gene: TRBJ1-4
D gene: .
clone size: few
CDR3 length: 14

CDR3 DNA: TGTGCCAGCAGTGGCCGAACAGATACGCAGTATTTT
CDR3 protein: CASSGRTDTQYF
V gene: TRBV6-5
J gene: TRBJ2-3
D gene: .
clone size: .
CDR3 length: 12

CDR3 DNA: TGTGCCAGCAGGCCCGGTCTCCTAGATACGCAGTATTTT
CDR3 protein: CASRPGLLDTQYF
V gene: TRBV6-1
J gene: TRBJ2-3
D gene: .
clone size: once
CDR3 length: 13

CDR3 DNA: TGTGCCAGCAGACCCTCCCCGGGACAAATATCCGGGTACGAGCAGTACTTC
CDR3 protein: CASRPSPGQISGYEQYF
V gene: TRBV27
J gene: TRBJ2-7
D gene: .
clone size: .
CDR3 length: 17

CDR3 DNA: TGTGCCAGCAGCTTTGTTTCAGGGGACAACTATGGCTACACCTTC
CDR3 protein: CASSFVSGDNYGYTF
V gene: TRBV5-6
J gene: TRBJ1-2
D gene: .
clone size: .
CDR3 length: 15

CDR3 DNA: TGTGCCAGCAGCTTAGAAGTTAGCTCCTACAATGAGCAGTTCTTC
CDR3 protein: CASSLEVSSYNEQFF
V gene: TRBV11-2
J gene: TRBJ2-1
D gene: .
clone size: .
CDR3 length: 15

CDR3 DNA: TGTGCCTGGAGAACAAATGAAAAACTGTTTTTT
CDR3 protein: CAWRTNEKLFF
V gene: TRBV30
J gene: TRBJ1-4
D gene: .
clone size: .
CDR3 length: 11

CDR3 DNA: TGTGCCAGCAGCACCGTTAAAGGGGTAGACTATGGCTACACCTTC
CDR3 protein: CASSTVKGVDYGYTF
V gene: TRBV7-9
J gene: TRBJ1-2
D gene: .
clone size: few
CDR3 length: 15

CDR3 DNA: TGTGCCAGCAGCTTAGCTAGCGGAGCCACCGGGGAGCTGTTTTTT
CDR3 protein: CASSLASGATGELFF
V gene: TRBV7-2
J gene: TRBJ2-2
D gene: .
clone size: once
CDR3 length: 15

CDR3 DNA: TGCGCCAGCAGCTTGGAAGACCCGGCGGGTCAGCCCCAGCATTTT
CDR3 protein: CASSLEDPAGQPQHF
V gene: TRBV5-1
J gene: TRBJ1-5
D gene: .
clone size: .
CDR3 length: 15

CDR3 DNA: TGTGCCAGCAGCTTAGCGGGGACAGGGGGTCACACAGATACGCAGTATTTT
CDR3 protein: CASSLAGTGGHTDTQYF
V gene: TRBV11-1
J gene: TRBJ2-3
D gene: TRBD1
clone size: .
CDR3 length: 17

CDR3 DNA: TGTGCCAGCAGTCCCCTTCGACTAGCGGGAGAGGTTTATGAGCAGTTCTTC
CDR3 protein: CASSPLRLAGEVYEQFF
V gene: TRBV27
J gene: TRBJ2-1
D gene: TRBD2
clone size: .
CDR3 length: 17

CDR3 DNA: TGTGCCAGCAGCGCTACTAGCGGGAGAAGGACAGATACGCAGTATTTT
CDR3 protein: CASSATSGRRTDTQYF
V gene: TRBV9
J gene: TRBJ2-3
D gene: TRBD2
clone size: few
CDR3 length: 16

CDR3 DNA: TGCGCCAGCAGCTTGATCGACAGGGGAACACCCGGGGAGCTGTTTTTT
CDR3 protein: CASSLIDRGTPGELFF
V gene: TRBV5-1
J gene: TRBJ2-2
D gene: TRBD1
clone size: .
CDR3 length: 16

CDR3 DNA: TGCGCCAGCAGCTCCGGGACAGGGCTTGGCGGGAGCCACGAGCAGTACTTC
CDR3 protein: CASSSGTGLGGSHEQYF
V gene: TRBV5-1
J gene: TRBJ2-7
D gene: TRBD1
clone size: .
CDR3 length: 17

CDR3 DNA: TGCGCCAGTCAGAGACAGGGGGCATTGGCTGGGGCCAACGTCCTGACTTTC
CDR3 protein: CASQRQGALAGANVLTF
V gene: TRBV5-1
J gene: TRBJ2-6
D gene: TRBD1
clone size: .
CDR3 length: 17

CDR3 DNA: TGTGCCAGCAGTTACACACCGGGACAGACAAGAGAGCCCCAGTACTTC
CDR3 protein: CASSYTPGQTREPQYF
V gene: TRBV6-5
J gene: TRBJ2-5
D gene: TRBD1
clone size: .
CDR3 length: 16

CDR3 DNA: TGTGCCAGCAGAGTGAGCGGGAGGGGAACAGATACGCAGTATTTT
CDR3 protein: CASRVSGRGTDTQYF
V gene: TRBV27
J gene: TRBJ2-3
D gene: TRBD2
clone size: .
CDR3 length: 15

CDR3 DNA: TGTGCCAGCAGCCACGACAGTAGGTTAGCCAAAAACATTCAGTACTTC
CDR3 protein: CASSHDSRLAKNIQYF
V gene: TRBV21-1
J gene: TRBJ2-4
D gene: .
clone size: .
CDR3 length: 16

CDR3 DNA: TGTGCCAGCAGGGACAGGCCCAACTATGGCTACACCTTC
CDR3 protein: CASRDRPNYGYTF
V gene: TRBV6-5
J gene: TRBJ1-2
D gene: TRBD1
clone size: .
CDR3 length: 13

CDR3 DNA: TGTGCCAGCAGCGATGACCGCCTAGCGGGAATACTAAGAGGCACCGGGGAGCTGTTTTTT
CDR3 protein: CASSDDRLAGILRGTGELFF
V gene: TRBV11-3
J gene: TRBJ2-2
D gene: TRBD2
clone size: .
CDR3 length: 20

CDR3 DNA: TGCGCCAGCAGCTTGGATAGCGGGAGGGCCAAAGATACGCAGTATTTT
CDR3 protein: CASSLDSGRAKDTQYF
V gene: TRBV5-1
J gene: TRBJ2-3
D gene: TRBD2
clone size: .
CDR3 length: 16

CDR3 DNA: TGTGCCAGCAGCCTACAGAGCAACAATGAGCAGTTCTTC
CDR3 protein: CASSLQSNNEQFF
V gene: TRBV7-2
J gene: TRBJ2-1
D gene: .
clone size: .
CDR3 length: 13

CDR3 DNA: TGTGCCAGCAGCCGTGCAGCCGGGGAGCAGTACTTC
CDR3 protein: CASSRAAGEQYF
V gene: TRBV7-2
J gene: TRBJ2-7
D gene: .
clone size: .
CDR3 length: 12

CDR3 DNA: TGTGCCAGCAGCCCGTACGGCGGGATGATCGGAACAACTAATGAAAAACTGTTTTTT
CDR3 protein: CASSPYGGMIGTTNEKLFF
V gene: TRBV11-1
J gene: TRBJ1-4
D gene: .
clone size: .
CDR3 length: 19

CDR3 DNA: TGTGCCAGCAGCTTAGATTTGGGGGGATTAGACACAGATACGCAGTATTTT
CDR3 protein: CASSLDLGGLDTDTQYF
V gene: TRBV7-9
J gene: TRBJ2-3
D gene: .
clone size: .
CDR3 length: 17

CDR3 DNA: TGTGCCAGCAGCCGCGCGGTAAAGGTGGCGGCTGAAAAACTGTTTTTT
CDR3 protein: CASSRAVKVAAEKLFF
V gene: TRBV5-5
J gene: TRBJ1-4
D gene: .
clone size: .
CDR3 length: 16

CDR3 DNA: TGTGCCAGCAGCTGGACTAGCAAGAACACCGGGGAGCTGTTTTTT
CDR3 protein: CASSWTSKNTGELFF
V gene: TRBV11-2
J gene: TRBJ2-2
D gene: TRBD2
clone size: .
CDR3 length: 15

CDR3 DNA: TGTGCCAGTAGTAACAGGTTCTCTGGGGCCAACGTCCTGACTTTC
CDR3 protein: CASSNRFSGANVLTF
V gene: TRBV19
J gene: TRBJ2-6
D gene: .
clone size: few
CDR3 length: 15

CDR3 DNA: TGCGCCAGCAGCCTTGACAGGTACTCATACAATGAGCAGTTCTTC
CDR3 protein: CASSLDRYSYNEQFF
V gene: TRBV4-3
J gene: TRBJ2-1
D gene: .
clone size: .
CDR3 length: 15

CDR3 DNA: TGTGCCAGCGGGGTCAGGGGTTCCTACGAGCAGTACTTC
CDR3 protein: CASGVRGSYEQYF
V gene: TRBV5-6
J gene: TRBJ2-7
D gene: .
clone size: .
CDR3 length: 13

CDR3 DNA: TGCGCCAGCAGCTCCGAGGCTCGAGATACGCAGTATTTT
CDR3 protein: CASSSEARDTQYF
V gene: TRBV5-1
J gene: TRBJ2-3
D gene: .
clone size: .
CDR3 length: 13

CDR3 DNA: TGTGCCAGCAGTGTGGGCCTTAGGGGAGAAAAACTGTTTTTT
CDR3 protein: CASSVGLRGEKLFF
V gene: TRBV6-1
J gene: TRBJ1-4
D gene: .
clone size: .
CDR3 length: 14

CDR3 DNA: TGTGCCAGCAGCTCGGCAGGGAGGGTTAAGTACGAGCAGTACTTC
CDR3 protein: CASSSAGRVKYEQYF
V gene: TRBV5-6
J gene: TRBJ2-7
D gene: TRBD2
clone size: .
CDR3 length: 15

CDR3 DNA: TGTGCCAGCAGTGAGGGACTAGCGGAGCTTTACGAGCAGTACTTC
CDR3 protein: CASSEGLAELYEQYF
V gene: TRBV6-1
J gene: TRBJ2-7
D gene: TRBD2
clone size: .
CDR3 length: 15

CDR3 DNA: TGTGCCAGCAGCTTGTTCGGGAGTGGGGCGGGCGAGCAGTACTTC
CDR3 protein: CASSLFGSGAGEQYF
V gene: TRBV5-4
J gene: TRBJ2-7
D gene: .
clone size: .
CDR3 length: 15

CDR3 DNA: TGTGCCAGCAGCGTAGGTAGCTCCTATGGCTACACCTTC
CDR3 protein: CASSVGSSYGYTF
V gene: TRBV9
J gene: TRBJ1-2
D gene: .
clone size: once
CDR3 length: 13

CDR3 DNA: TGTGCCAGCAGCACCCCTCAGGGGGGTGAGACCCAGTACTTC
CDR3 protein: CASSTPQGGETQYF
V gene: TRBV7-2
J gene: TRBJ2-5
D gene: .
clone size: .
CDR3 length: 14

CDR3 DNA: TGTGCCACCAGCAGAGCTCTCCGGGAGACCCAGTACTTC
CDR3 protein: CATSRALRETQYF
V gene: TRBV15
J gene: TRBJ2-5
D gene: .
clone size: .
CDR3 length: 13

CDR3 DNA: TGTGCCAGCAGCACTCGACAGCGGGGCTTTGGCTACACCTTC
CDR3 protein: CASSTRQRGFGYTF
V gene: TRBV7-2
J gene: TRBJ1-2
D gene: .
clone size: .
CDR3 length: 14

CDR3 DNA: TGTGCCAGCAGTTTGTGGGACAGGGGGTCCGGAAACACCATATATTTT
CDR3 protein: CASSLWDRGSGNTIYF
V gene: TRBV28
J gene: TRBJ1-3
D gene: TRBD1
clone size: .
CDR3 length: 16

CDR3 DNA: TGTGCCAGCAGTTTATTTCAGGGGTACGAGCAGTACTTC
CDR3 protein: CASSLFQGYEQYF
V gene: TRBV27
J gene: TRBJ2-7
D gene: .
clone size: .
CDR3 length: 13

CDR3 DNA: TGTGCCAGCAGCTTAAAGACGGGGAACACTGAAGCTTTCTTT
CDR3 protein: CASSLKTGNTEAFF
V gene: TRBV7-2
J gene: TRBJ1-1
D gene: .
clone size: .
CDR3 length: 14